What follows are 8 T cell receptor beta chains derived from one specimen sequenced in a study of identical twins. TCRdb passed the 5' RACE reads through MiXCR, listing each CDR3 protein once. The sample lists roughly 500,000 distinct CDR3 sequences, 22% seen once, with 0.91% in the top ten. These data also formed part of another study, on T cells expressing NK-cell markers.

Sample: CD4+ T cells sorted from blood. These receptors came from a woman between 18 and 30 years old in good health.

The genes are TRBV6-2 or TRBV6-3 and TRBJ2-7; possible D gene TRBD2, 5 bases. The V gene lost 8 bases and the J gene lost 5 bases, with 16 bases spanning the gap. The germline gives CDR1 MNHEY, CDR2 SVGEGT. The CDR3 is made up of 13 amino acids. CDR3: CASRLMGVNEQYF. CDR3 bases: TGTGCCAGCCGCCTGATGGGAGTGAACGAGCAGTACTTC.

This clonotype has just a few counts. The V and J genes are TRBV6-1 and TRBJ1-2, with D uncertain. The V end was cut by 6 bases, the J end by 0 bases, with 11 bases between. Germline-derived CDR1 and CDR2 are MNHNS and SASEGT. The CDR3 loop spans 14 amino acids. The CDR3 bases are TGTGCCAGCAGGCACGGAGGAGCTAACTATGGCTACACCTTC. As protein: CASRHGGANYGYTF.

This clonotype has only one observation. The J gene is TRBJ1-4, the V gene TRBV5-1; D might be TRBD1 (5 bases). This CDR3 has 16 residues. Germline values: CDR1 SGHRS, CDR2 YFSETQ. The V gene lost 4 bases and the J gene lost 3 bases, with 16 bases spanning the gap. The CDR3 region is CASSLPLGAPNEKLFF. The DNA of the CDR3 is TGCGCCAGCAGCCTCCCCCTAGGGGCGCCTAATGAAAAACTGTTTTTT.

The chain has TRBV7-9 and TRBJ2-2; D perhaps matches TRBD1 (5 bases). The CDR3 consists of 14 residues. Trimming took 5 bases from V and 8 from J, leaving 15 bases between them. CDR1 is SEHNR and CDR2 is FQNEAQ in the germline V gene (reference sequence). CDR3 protein: CASSRAGYAGELFF. CDR3 sequence (DNA): TGTGCCAGCAGCCGTGCAGGGTATGCGGGGGAGCTGTTTTTT.

The genes are TRBV7-8 and TRBJ2-3; 7 nucleotides align to TRBD2. The V segment lost 4 bases and the J segment 5 bases; nucleotides outside the gene matches: 3. The germline V gene has CDR1 SGHVS and CDR2 FQNEAQ. The CDR3 totals 13 residues. CDR3 amino acids: CASSYGRQDTQYF. The DNA of the CDR3 is TGTGCCAGCAGCTACGGGAGGCAAGATACGCAGTATTTT.

Ten or more counts support this clonotype. The rearrangement uses TRBV5-1 and TRBJ1-1; 7 nucleotides align to TRBD1. V was clipped by 0 bases and J by 0 bases; unmatched bases: 2. CDR1 is SGHRS, CDR2 YFSETQ, per germline. CDR3 length: 15 amino acids. In nucleotides, the CDR3 is TGCGCCAGCAGCTTGGGGGACAGCCTGAACACTGAAGCTTTCTTT. Translating it yields CASSLGDSLNTEAFF.

A few counts support this clonotype. The chain couples TRBV6-1 to TRBJ1-2, with D perhaps matching TRBD1 (6 bases). The CDR3 consists of 15 residues. The germline gives CDR1 MNHNS, CDR2 SASEGT. Trimming took 8 bases from V and 5 from J, leaving 21 bases between them. CDR3 residues: CASDSGGGAGYGYTF. The CDR3 bases are TGTGCCAGCGACTCAGGCGGGGGCGCAGGTTATGGCTACACCTTC.

The rearrangement links TRBV20-1 to TRBJ1-1; the D is unclear. The V gene lost 3 bases and the J gene lost 1 base, with 6 bases spanning the gap. The CDR3 runs 12 residues. Germline V CDR1 and CDR2: DFQATT, SNEGSKA (reference sequence). The CDR3 protein is CSASKGNTEAFF. The CDR3 DNA is TGCAGTGCTAGTAAGGGGAACACTGAAGCTTTCTTT.